The following is a TCR beta chain sequence with its context. Its antigen is unknown. This specimen comes from a study of CD8 T cells in ankylosing spondylitis. Study results and limitations: For ankylosing spondylitis blood, a TCR beta motif of seven to nine highly homologous variants appeared characteristic. Both synovial fluid and blood in reactive arthritis had previously been reported to carry some motif variants. Reported data indicate significant enrichment of disease-linked clones within matched ankylosing spondylitis synovial fluid. Peripheral blood held disease-linked clones only at relatively low frequency, and these were CD8+.

Preparation of TCR beta libraries was done by quantitative 5'-RACE with molecular barcodes. TCRdb ran MiXCR on the 5' RACE reads and lists one entry per CDR3 protein. The sample contains under 150,000 distinct CDR3 sequences, roughly 17% of which appear only once. The source material was blood, either unsorted or a sorted T cell fraction (not recorded which). This TCR was recovered from a male donor with ankylosing spondylitis.

The CDR3 reads CASSSGQNTGELFF. The CDR3 nucleotides read TGTGCCAGCAGCTCTGGACAGAACACCGGGGAGCTGTTTTTT. The chain recombines TRBV12-3 or TRBV12-4 with TRBJ2-2; D is perhaps TRBD1 (5 bases). This CDR3 has 14 residues. V dropped 6 bases and J dropped 1 base, with 9 bases sitting between them.